A selection of T cell receptor beta chains follows, all from one sample in a study of blood T cells in healthy people across ages. Each CDR3 protein is one row after TCRdb ran MiXCR on the 5' RACE reads. The sample has hundreds of thousands of distinct CDR3 sequences, more than 40% seen once. Sample: blood. The receptor source for this set is a man aged 60 to 69 in good health. The CDR3 runs from the conserved cysteine through the conserved F or W. The D gene is left open where the match is weak. The size of a clone is reported for some rows only, either as once, few or many, or as a class for expanded clones.

clone_size,v_call,d_call,j_call,cdr3_aa,cdr3_nt
few,TRBV21-1,NA,TRBJ2-7,CASSKAMEGIPSYEQYF,TGTGCCAGCAGCAAAGCGATGGAGGGTATTCCCAGCTACGAGCAGTACTTC
NA,TRBV4-3,NA,TRBJ1-2,CASSQGKGYYGYTF,TGCGCCAGCAGCCAAGGTAAGGGCTACTATGGCTACACCTTC
NA,TRBV12-3/TRBV12-4,TRBD1,TRBJ2-1,CASLPRDRGSINEQFF,TGTGCCAGCCTCCCTAGAGACAGGGGGTCGATCAATGAGCAGTTCTTC
few,TRBV29-1,NA,TRBJ2-7,CSLGNEQYF,TGCAGCCTAGGTAATGAGCAGTACTTC
few,TRBV7-8,TRBD1,TRBJ2-3,CASSLARTGSTDTQYF,TGTGCCAGCAGCTTAGCACGGACAGGTTCCACAGATACGCAGTATTTT
many,TRBV25-1,NA,TRBJ1-2,CASSGTSSWGYTF,TGTGCCAGCAGTGGAACATCCTCGTGGGGCTACACCTTC
few,TRBV4-3,NA,TRBJ1-5,CASSQGKGSNQPQHF,TGCGCCAGCAGCCAGGGGAAGGGGAGCAATCAGCCCCAGCATTTT
few,TRBV5-1,NA,TRBJ2-1,CASSTTGGEYNEQFF,TGCGCCAGCAGCACAACAGGGGGGGAGTACAATGAGCAGTTCTTC
once,TRBV6-2/TRBV6-3,TRBD2,TRBJ2-5,CASRPRGSSETQYF,TGTGCCAGCAGACCGCGGGGGTCCTCCGAGACCCAGTACTTC
NA,TRBV14,NA,TRBJ2-5,CASSQDKAGVWETQYF,TGTGCCAGCAGCCAAGACAAGGCCGGCGTCTGGGAGACCCAGTACTTC
NA,TRBV20-1,NA,TRBJ2-5,CSARDLAVETQYF,TGCAGTGCTAGAGACTTAGCGGTTGAGACCCAGTACTTC
NA,TRBV14,NA,TRBJ2-7,CASSQGTGTYYEQYF,TGTGCCAGCAGCCAAGGTACAGGAACCTACTACGAGCAGTACTTC
NA,TRBV28,NA,TRBJ2-7,CASRSSFSYEQYF,TGTGCCAGCAGATCTAGCTTTTCCTACGAGCAGTACTTC
few,TRBV20-1,TRBD2,TRBJ2-5,CSARLAASWETQYF,TGCAGTGCTAGACTAGCGGCCTCTTGGGAGACCCAGTACTTC
NA,TRBV29-1,NA,TRBJ2-7,CSPPPPFPNSYEQYF,TGCAGCCCTCCTCCCCCGTTCCCCAACTCCTACGAGCAGTACTTC
few,TRBV7-9,TRBD1,TRBJ1-4,CASSLTTGAAEKLFF,TGTGCCAGCAGCCTAACGACAGGGGCTGCTGAAAAACTGTTTTTT
NA,TRBV7-9,NA,TRBJ2-5,CASSSTDSQPPEETQYF,TGTGCCAGCAGCTCAACGGACAGCCAACCCCCTGAAGAGACCCAGTACTTC
NA,TRBV6-2/TRBV6-3,NA,TRBJ1-5,CASNRGNPGGLFQPQHF,TGTGCCAGCAACCGGGGCAACCCAGGCGGTTTATTTCAGCCTCAGCATTTT
few,TRBV24-1,NA,TRBJ2-1,CATSEESNVNEQFF,TGTGCCACCAGTGAGGAGTCCAATGTGAATGAGCAGTTCTTC
NA,TRBV11-2,NA,TRBJ1-2,CASRPQGYGYTF,TGTGCCAGCAGACCACAGGGCTATGGCTACACCTTC
NA,TRBV27,NA,TRBJ2-1,CASRPPTSITYNEQFF,TGTGCCAGCCGGCCACCCACTAGCATCACCTACAATGAGCAGTTCTTC
NA,TRBV3-1,NA,TRBJ2-1,CASSLTTGGPGGEQFF,TGTGCCAGCAGCCTAACGACGGGGGGCCCCGGTGGTGAGCAGTTCTTC
many,TRBV12-3/TRBV12-4,NA,TRBJ1-2,CASSLVQANYGYTF,TGTGCCAGCAGTTTGGTCCAGGCCAACTATGGCTACACCTTC
NA,TRBV6-2/TRBV6-3,TRBD1,TRBJ2-5,CASTSGPGGEETQYF,TGTGCCAGCACCTCCGGCCCAGGGGGCGAAGAGACCCAGTACTTC
few,TRBV5-6,TRBD1,TRBJ2-3,CASSATGTGVTDTQYF,TGTGCCAGCAGCGCAACCGGGACAGGGGTCACAGATACGCAGTATTTT
NA,TRBV10-3,TRBD2,TRBJ2-1,CAISDLAGHNEQFF,TGTGCCATCAGTGACCTAGCGGGGCACAATGAGCAGTTCTTC
NA,TRBV27,NA,TRBJ2-3,CASSQRRADTQYF,TGTGCCAGCAGTCAAAGGAGGGCAGATACGCAGTATTTT
NA,TRBV2,TRBD2,TRBJ2-7,CASSEDGLAVQAQYF,TGTGCCAGCAGTGAAGATGGACTAGCGGTTCAGGCCCAGTACTTC
few,TRBV15,NA,TRBJ2-1,CATSRGTGNNEQFF,TGTGCCACCAGCAGAGGAACAGGGAACAATGAGCAGTTCTTC
many,TRBV20-1,TRBD2,TRBJ2-7,CSARGTSGNLYEQYF,TGCAGTGCTAGAGGGACTAGCGGGAACCTCTACGAGCAGTACTTC
few,TRBV20-1,NA,TRBJ2-1,CSARDKGDEQFF,TGCAGTGCTAGAGATAAGGGAGATGAGCAGTTCTTC
few,TRBV7-2,NA,TRBJ2-4,CASSQTLGIPGKNIQYF,TGTGCCAGCAGCCAAACACTTGGTATCCCTGGGAAAAACATTCAGTACTTC